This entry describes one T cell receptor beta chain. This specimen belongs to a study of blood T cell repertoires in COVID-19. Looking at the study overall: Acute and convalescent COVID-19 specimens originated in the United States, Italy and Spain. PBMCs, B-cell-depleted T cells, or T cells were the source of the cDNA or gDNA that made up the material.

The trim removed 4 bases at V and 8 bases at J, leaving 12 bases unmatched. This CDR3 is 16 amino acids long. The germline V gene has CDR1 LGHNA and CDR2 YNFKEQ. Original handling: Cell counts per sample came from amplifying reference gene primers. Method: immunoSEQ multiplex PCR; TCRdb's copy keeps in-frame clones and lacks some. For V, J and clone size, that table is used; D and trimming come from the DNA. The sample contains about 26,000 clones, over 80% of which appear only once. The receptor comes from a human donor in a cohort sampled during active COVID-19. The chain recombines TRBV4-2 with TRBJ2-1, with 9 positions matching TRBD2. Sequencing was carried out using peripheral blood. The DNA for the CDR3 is TGTGCCAGCAGCCCGCCTGCGGGGGGGGGAGGGGATGAGCAGTTCTTC. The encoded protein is CASSPPAGGGGDEQFF.